The clone carrying this T cell receptor (beta chain) has only one observation. The target antigen is unknown. The method was immunoSEQ multiplex PCR; TCRdb's version includes in-frame clones alone and lacks a portion of them. The sample lists more than 95,000 clones; about 90% were seen once. The data derive from a study of graft-versus-host responses after intestinal transplantation. Study information: Transplants given to recipients were multivisceral, liver-intestinal, or isolated intestinal. Every one of the recipients received anti-thymocyte globulin induction and afterwards took tacrolimus and steroids for three to four years.

Study-level findings and limits: Clonal ratios of graft-versus-host to host-versus-graft in allografts were high for patients exhibiting graft-donor T cell macrochimerism. The marrow of recipients harbored GvH clones, and ileum or blood showed some of them first.

This sequence originates from a human donor who received an intestinal transplant. Sequenced material: unstimulated CD4+ T cells sorted from spleen or lymph node cells, taken before intestinal transplant.

The CDR3 coding sequence is TGTGCCACCGCTGAATCACCGGGACAGGGGAGCTACACCTTC. This gives the protein CATAESPGQGSYTF. This sequence joins TRBV6-6 and TRBJ1-2; 10 bases line up with TRBD1. This CDR3 is built from 14 residues. Looked up from germline, CDR1 is MNHNY and CDR2 is SVGAGI (reference sequence). J was trimmed by 9 bases and V by 10 bases; bases with no gene match: 14.